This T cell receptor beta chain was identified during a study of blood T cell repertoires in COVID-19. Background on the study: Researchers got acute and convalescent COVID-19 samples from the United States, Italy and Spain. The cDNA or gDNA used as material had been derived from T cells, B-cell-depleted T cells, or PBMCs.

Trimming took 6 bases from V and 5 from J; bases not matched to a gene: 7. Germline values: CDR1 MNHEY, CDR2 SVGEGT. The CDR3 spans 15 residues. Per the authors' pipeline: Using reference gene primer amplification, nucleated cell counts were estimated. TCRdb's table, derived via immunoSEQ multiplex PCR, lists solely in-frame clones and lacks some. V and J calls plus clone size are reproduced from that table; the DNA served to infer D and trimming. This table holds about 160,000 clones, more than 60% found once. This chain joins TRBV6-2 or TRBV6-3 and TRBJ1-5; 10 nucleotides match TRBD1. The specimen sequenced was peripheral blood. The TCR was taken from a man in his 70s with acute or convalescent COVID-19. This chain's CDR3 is CASSPGQGWDQPQHF. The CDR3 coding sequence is TGTGCCAGCAGCCCGGGACAGGGGTGGGATCAGCCCCAGCATTTT.